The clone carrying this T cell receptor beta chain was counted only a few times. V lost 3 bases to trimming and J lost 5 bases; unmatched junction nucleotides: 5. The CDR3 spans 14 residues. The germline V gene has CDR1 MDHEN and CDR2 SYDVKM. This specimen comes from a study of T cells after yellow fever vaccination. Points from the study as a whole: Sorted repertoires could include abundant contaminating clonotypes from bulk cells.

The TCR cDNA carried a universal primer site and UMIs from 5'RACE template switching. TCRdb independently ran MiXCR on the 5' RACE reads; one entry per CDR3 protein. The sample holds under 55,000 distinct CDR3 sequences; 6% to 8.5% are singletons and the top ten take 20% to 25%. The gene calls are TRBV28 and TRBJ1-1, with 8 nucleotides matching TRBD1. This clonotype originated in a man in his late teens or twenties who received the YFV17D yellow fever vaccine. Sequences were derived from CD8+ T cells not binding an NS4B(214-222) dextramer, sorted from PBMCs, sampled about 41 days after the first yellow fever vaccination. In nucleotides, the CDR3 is TGTGCCAGCAGTTTTCAGGGGGCGAGGACTGAAGCTTTCTTT. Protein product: CASSFQGARTEAFF.